This is a list of T cell receptor beta chains from one sample in a study of OX40 agonist ivuxolimab in advanced cancers. The table came from immunoSEQ multiplex PCR; TCRdb's copy has only in-frame clones and leaves some out. The sample lists 55,000 to 80,000 clones; around 81% were seen once. The specimen was CD4+ or CD8+ T cells sorted from blood, collected in a trial of the OX40 agonist ivuxolimab. The receptors were gathered from an adult with an advanced solid tumor such as melanoma, head and neck, liver or kidney cancer. CDR3s include the opening cysteine and the closing phenylalanine or tryptophan. D genes are given only for firm matches. Clone size appears in some rows only: once, few, many, or a class for an expanded clone.

abundance | j_gene | d_gene | v_gene | CDR3aa | CDR3nt
few | TRBJ1-2 | TRBD1 | TRBV5-1 | CASRAKGLGTGGFSNGYTF | TGCGCCAGCAGGGCAAAAGGACTGGGGACAGGGGGCTTTTCGAATGGCTACACCTTC
once | TRBJ1-5 | . | TRBV13 | CASSLGQGSSNQPQHF | TGTGCCAGCAGCTTAGGTCAGGGGTCGAGCAATCAGCCCCAGCATTTT
once | TRBJ1-1 | . | TRBV4-1 | CASSQGFFSGAKNTEAFF | TGCGCCAGCAGCCAAGGGTTTTTTTCAGGGGCGAAGAACACTGAAGCTTTCTTT
few | TRBJ2-2 | TRBD2 | TRBV5-1 | CASSSKAGGRTGELFF | TGCGCCAGCAGCTCGAAAGCGGGGGGACGCACCGGGGAGCTGTTTTTT
. | TRBJ2-1 | . | TRBV4-1 | CASRERGVRNEQFF | TGCGCCAGCCGGGAGAGGGGGGTCCGCAATGAGCAGTTCTTC
. | TRBJ1-1 | TRBD1 | TRBV4-3 | CASSQGIQGTTEAFF | TGCGCCAGCAGCCAAGGAATACAGGGGACGACTGAAGCTTTCTTT
. | TRBJ1-1 | . | TRBV10-3 | CAIKRDDTEAFF | TGTGCCATCAAAAGGGACGACACTGAAGCTTTCTTT
. | TRBJ2-3 | . | TRBV30 | CAWSVDGTSTDTQYF | TGTGCCTGGAGTGTTGACGGTACTAGCACAGATACGCAGTATTTT
. | TRBJ2-3 | TRBD2 | TRBV7-6 | CASSPGLAGGQGGTDTQYF | TGTGCCAGCAGCCCAGGACTAGCGGGGGGGCAAGGGGGCACAGATACGCAGTATTTT
once | TRBJ1-2 | . | TRBV14 | CASSPGTNYGYTF | TGTGCCAGCAGCCCGGGTACTAACTATGGCTACACCTTC
many | TRBJ2-7 | . | TRBV18 | CASSPPTGAYEQYF | TGTGCCAGCTCACCCCCGACGGGGGCCTACGAGCAGTACTTC
. | TRBJ1-1 | . | TRBV16 | CASSPASSRTRAFF | TGTGCCAGCAGCCCCGCCTCCTCTCGGACCCGAGCTTTCTTT
. | TRBJ2-7 | TRBD1 | TRBV5-1 | CASSLGAGTGAYEQYF | TGCGCCAGCAGCTTGGGAGCCGGGACAGGGGCCTACGAGCAGTACTTC
. | TRBJ1-1 | . | TRBV7-9 | CASSLRLTDTEAFF | TGTGCCAGCAGCTTGCGGTTAACGGACACTGAAGCTTTCTTT